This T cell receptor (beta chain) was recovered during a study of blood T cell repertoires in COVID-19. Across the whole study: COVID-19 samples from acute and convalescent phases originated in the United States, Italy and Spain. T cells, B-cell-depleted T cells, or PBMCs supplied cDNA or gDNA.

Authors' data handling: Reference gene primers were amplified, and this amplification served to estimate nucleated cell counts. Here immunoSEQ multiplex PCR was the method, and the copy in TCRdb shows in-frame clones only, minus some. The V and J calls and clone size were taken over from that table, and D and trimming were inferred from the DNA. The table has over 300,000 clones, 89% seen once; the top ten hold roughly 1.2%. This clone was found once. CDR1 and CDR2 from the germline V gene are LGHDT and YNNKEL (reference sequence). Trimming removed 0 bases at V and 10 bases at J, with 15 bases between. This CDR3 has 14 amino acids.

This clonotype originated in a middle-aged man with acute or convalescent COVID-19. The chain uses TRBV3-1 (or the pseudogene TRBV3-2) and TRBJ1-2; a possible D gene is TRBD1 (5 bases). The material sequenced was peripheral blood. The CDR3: CASSQDNGQGHYTF. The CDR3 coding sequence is TGTGCCAGCAGCCAAGATAATGGACAAGGACACTACACCTTC.